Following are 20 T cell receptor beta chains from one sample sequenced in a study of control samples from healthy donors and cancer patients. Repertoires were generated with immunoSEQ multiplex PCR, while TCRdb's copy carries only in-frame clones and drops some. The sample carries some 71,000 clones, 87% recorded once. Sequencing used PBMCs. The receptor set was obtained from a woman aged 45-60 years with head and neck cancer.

The CDR3 is CASSRPASYEQYF. CDR3 nucleotides: TGTGCCAGCAGTCGCCCCGCGTCCTACGAGCAGTACTTC. This chain links TRBV6-5 with TRBJ2-7, with D uncertain. Germline lookup yields CDR1 MNHEY and CDR2 SVGAGI. Trimming shortened V by 5 bases and J by 1 base, and 9 bases separated the two germline ends. The CDR3 runs to 13 residues.

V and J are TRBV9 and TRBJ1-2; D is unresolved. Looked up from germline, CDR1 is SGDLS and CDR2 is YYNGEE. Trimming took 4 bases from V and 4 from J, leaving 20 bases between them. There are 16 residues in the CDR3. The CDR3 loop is CASSPLADPTSYGYTF. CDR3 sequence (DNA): TGTGCCAGCAGCCCCTTGGCAGATCCCACCAGCTATGGCTACACCTTC.

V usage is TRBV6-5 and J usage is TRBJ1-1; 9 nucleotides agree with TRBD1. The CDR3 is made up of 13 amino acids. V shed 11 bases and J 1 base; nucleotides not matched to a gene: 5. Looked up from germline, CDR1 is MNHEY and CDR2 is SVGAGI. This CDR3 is CAARTGENTEAFF. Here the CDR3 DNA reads TGTGCCGCCCGGACAGGGGAGAACACTGAAGCTTTCTTT.

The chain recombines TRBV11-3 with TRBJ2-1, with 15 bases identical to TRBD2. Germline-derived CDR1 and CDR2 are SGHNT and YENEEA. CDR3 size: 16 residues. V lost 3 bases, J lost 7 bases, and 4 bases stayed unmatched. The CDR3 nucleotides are TGTGCCAGCAGCTTCGGACTAGCGGGGGGGCCGAATGAGCAGTTCTTC. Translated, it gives CASSFGLAGGPNEQFF.

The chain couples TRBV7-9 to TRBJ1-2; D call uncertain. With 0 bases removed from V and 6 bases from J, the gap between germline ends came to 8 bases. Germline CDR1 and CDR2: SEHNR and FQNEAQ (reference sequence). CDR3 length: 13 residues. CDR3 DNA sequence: TGTGCCAGCAGCTTAGCAGCCGGGGATGGCTACACCTTC. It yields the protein CASSLAAGDGYTF.

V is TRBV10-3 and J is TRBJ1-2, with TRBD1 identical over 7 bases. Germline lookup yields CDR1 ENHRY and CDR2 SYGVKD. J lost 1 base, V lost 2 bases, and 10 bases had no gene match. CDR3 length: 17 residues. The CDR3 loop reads CAISETTPGQSNYGYTF. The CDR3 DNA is TGTGCCATCAGTGAGACTACTCCGGGACAGAGTAACTATGGCTACACCTTC.

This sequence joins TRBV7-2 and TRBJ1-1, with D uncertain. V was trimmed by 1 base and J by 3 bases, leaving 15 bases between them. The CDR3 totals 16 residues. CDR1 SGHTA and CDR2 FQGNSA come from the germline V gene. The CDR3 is CASSLDLWQLHTEAFF. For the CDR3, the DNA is TGTGCCAGCAGCTTAGATCTGTGGCAGTTACACACTGAAGCTTTCTTT. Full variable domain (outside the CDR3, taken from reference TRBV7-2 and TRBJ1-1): GAGVSQSPSNKVTEKGKDVELRCDPISGHTALYWYRQSLGQGLEFLIYFQGNSAPDKSGLPSDRFSAERTGGSVSTLTIQRTQQEDSAVYLCASSLDLWQLHTEAFFGQGTRLTVV.

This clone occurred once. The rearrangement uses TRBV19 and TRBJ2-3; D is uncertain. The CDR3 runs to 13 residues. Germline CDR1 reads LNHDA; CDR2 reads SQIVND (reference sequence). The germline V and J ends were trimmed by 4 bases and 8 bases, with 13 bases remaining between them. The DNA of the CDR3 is TGTGCCAGTAGTACTCTCTTGTCCCCTACGCAGTATTTT. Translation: CASSTLLSPTQYF.

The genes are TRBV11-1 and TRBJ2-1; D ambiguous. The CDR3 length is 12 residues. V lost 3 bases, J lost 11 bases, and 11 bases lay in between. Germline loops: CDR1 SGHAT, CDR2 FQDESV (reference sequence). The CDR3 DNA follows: TGTGCCAGCAGCTTCCCAGGTGAAAAGCAGTTCTTC. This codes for CASSFPGEKQFF.

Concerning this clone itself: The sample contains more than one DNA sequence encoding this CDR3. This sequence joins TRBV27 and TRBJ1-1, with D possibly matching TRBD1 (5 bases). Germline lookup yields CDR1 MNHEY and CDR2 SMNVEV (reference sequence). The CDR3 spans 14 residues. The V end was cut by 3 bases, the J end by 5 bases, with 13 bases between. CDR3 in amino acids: CASSFRGGGTEAFF. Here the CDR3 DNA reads TGTGCCAGCAGTTTTCGTGGGGGGGGAACTGAAGCTTTCTTT.

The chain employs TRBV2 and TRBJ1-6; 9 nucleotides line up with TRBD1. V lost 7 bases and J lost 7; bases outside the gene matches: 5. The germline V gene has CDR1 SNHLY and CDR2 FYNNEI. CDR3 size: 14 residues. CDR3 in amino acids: CASKGTGTNSPLHF. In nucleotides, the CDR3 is TGTGCCAGCAAGGGGACAGGGACAAATTCACCCCTCCACTTT. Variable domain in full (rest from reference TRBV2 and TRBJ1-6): EPEVTQTPSHQVTQMGQEVILRCVPISNHLYFYWYRQILGQKVEFLVSFYNNEISEKSEIFDDQFSVERPDGSNFTLKIRSTKLEDSAMYFCASKGTGTNSPLHFGNGTRLTVT.

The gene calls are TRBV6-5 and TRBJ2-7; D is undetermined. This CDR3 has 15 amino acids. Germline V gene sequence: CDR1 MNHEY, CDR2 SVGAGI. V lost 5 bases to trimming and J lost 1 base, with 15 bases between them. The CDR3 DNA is TGTGCCAGCAGTAACCCGGGTCGATGGTCCTACGAGCAGTACTTC. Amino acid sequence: CASSNPGRWSYEQYF.

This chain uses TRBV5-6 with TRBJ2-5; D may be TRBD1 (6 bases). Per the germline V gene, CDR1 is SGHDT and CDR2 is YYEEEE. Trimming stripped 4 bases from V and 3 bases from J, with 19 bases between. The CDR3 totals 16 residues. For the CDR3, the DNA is TGTGCCAGCAGCGCTGGACCGGGACAAGGTGAAGAGACCCAGTACTTC. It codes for CASSAGPGQGEETQYF.

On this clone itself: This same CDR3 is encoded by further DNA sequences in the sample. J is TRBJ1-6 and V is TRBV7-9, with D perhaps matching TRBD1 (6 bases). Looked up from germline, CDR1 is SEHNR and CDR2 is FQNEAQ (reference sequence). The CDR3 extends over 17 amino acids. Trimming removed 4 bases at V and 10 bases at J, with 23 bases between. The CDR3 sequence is CASSSGGGPRRESPLHF. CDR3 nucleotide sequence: TGTGCCAGCAGCTCCGGGGGGGGGCCGCGACGGGAGTCACCCCTCCACTTT.

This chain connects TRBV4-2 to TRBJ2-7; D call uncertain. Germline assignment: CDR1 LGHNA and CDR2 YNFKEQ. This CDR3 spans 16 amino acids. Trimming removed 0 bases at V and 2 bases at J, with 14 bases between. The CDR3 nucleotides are TGTGCCAGCAGCCAAGATGGTGGCGATGGGGCCTACGAGCAGTACTTC. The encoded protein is CASSQDGGDGAYEQYF.

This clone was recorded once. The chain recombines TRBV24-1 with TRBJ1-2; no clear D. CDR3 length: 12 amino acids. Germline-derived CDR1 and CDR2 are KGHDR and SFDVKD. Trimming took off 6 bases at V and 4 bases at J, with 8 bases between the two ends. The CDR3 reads CATSPDGYGYTF. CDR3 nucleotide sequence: TGTGCCACCAGTCCAGATGGCTATGGCTACACCTTC.

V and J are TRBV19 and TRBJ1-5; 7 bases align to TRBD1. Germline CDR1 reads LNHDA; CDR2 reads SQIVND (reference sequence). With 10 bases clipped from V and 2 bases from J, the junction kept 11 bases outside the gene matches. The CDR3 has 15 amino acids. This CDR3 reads CATLEHRGGNQPQHF. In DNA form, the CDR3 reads TGTGCCACCCTAGAACACAGGGGCGGCAATCAGCCCCAGCATTTT.

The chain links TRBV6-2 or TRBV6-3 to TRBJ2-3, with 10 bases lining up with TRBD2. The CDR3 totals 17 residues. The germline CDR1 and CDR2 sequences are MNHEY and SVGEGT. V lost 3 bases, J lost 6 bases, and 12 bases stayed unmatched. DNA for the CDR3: TGTGCCAGCAGTTATCAAAGCGGGGGGGACCCGCGGGATACGCAGTATTTT. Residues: CASSYQSGGDPRDTQYF.

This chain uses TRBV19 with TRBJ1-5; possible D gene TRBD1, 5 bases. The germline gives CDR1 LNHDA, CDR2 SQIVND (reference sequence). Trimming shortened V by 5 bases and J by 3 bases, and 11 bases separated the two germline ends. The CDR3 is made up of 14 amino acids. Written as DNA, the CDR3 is TGTGCCAGTAGTCGAGGGGAGGACAATCAGCCCCAGCATTTT. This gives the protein CASSRGEDNQPQHF.

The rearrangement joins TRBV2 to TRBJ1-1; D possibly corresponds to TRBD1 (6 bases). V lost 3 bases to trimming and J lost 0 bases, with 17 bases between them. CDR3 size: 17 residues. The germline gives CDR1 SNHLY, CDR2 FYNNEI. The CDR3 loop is CASSDPLGAGMNTEAFF. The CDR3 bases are TGTGCCAGCAGTGATCCCTTGGGGGCCGGGATGAACACTGAAGCTTTCTTT.